The 25 T cell receptor beta chains below were found in one sample sequenced in a study of blood T cell repertoires in COVID-19. Libraries were prepared by immunoSEQ multiplex PCR; TCRdb keeps only in-frame clonotypes and omits some of them. The sample carries over 150,000 clones, around 88% recorded once. The sample comprised peripheral blood. The receptor source for this set is a woman in her seventies who had recovered from COVID-19.

The V and J genes are TRBV6-5 and TRBJ2-1, with D tentatively TRBD2 (5 bases). Germline V gene lookup returns CDR1 MNHEY and CDR2 SVGAGI. The V gene lost 2 bases and the J gene lost 5 bases, with 16 bases spanning the gap. CDR3 length equals 16 residues. CDR3 DNA: TGTGCCAGCAGTTACACACCCCTCGAGGGCGACAATGAGCAGTTCTTC. Encoded protein: CASSYTPLEGDNEQFF.

The chain couples TRBV25-1 to TRBJ1-2; D is unclear. Germline lookup yields CDR1 MGHDK and CDR2 SYGVNS. The CDR3 is 12 amino acids. Trimming shortened V by 4 bases and J by 6 bases, and 9 bases separated the two germline ends. In nucleotides, the CDR3 is TGTGCCAGCAGTGTCGGACTAAATGGCTACACCTTC. It is translated as CASSVGLNGYTF.

The V call is TRBV28, the J call TRBJ1-2; D is uncertain. V was clipped by 5 bases and J by 5 bases, with 12 bases between them. The germline CDR1 and CDR2 sequences are MDHEN and SYDVKM. The CDR3 spans 13 residues. CDR3 loop: CASSRERTYGYTF. In DNA, the CDR3 is TGTGCCAGCAGTCGGGAACGGACGTATGGCTACACCTTC.

The gene calls are TRBV20-1 and TRBJ1-2; TRBD1 might be the D (6 bases). The CDR3 is 13 residues long. The V end lost 3 bases, the J end lost 2 bases, and 10 bases lay between the germline ends. Germline V CDR1 and CDR2: DFQATT, SNEGSKA (reference sequence). The CDR3 DNA is TGCAGTGCTAGTGGGCAGGGGAACTATGGCTACACCTTC. This gives the protein CSASGQGNYGYTF.

V and J are TRBV5-4 and TRBJ1-2; 8 bases align to TRBD1. The trim removed 5 bases at V and 5 bases at J, leaving 8 bases unmatched. This CDR3 has 14 residues. Germline assignment: CDR1 SGHNT and CDR2 YYREEE (reference sequence). As DNA, the CDR3 is TGTGCCAGCAGTAACCCCTGGACAGGGTATGGCTACACCTTC. This translates into CASSNPWTGYGYTF. Variable domain in full (rest from reference TRBV5-4 and TRBJ1-2): ETGVTQSPTHLIKTRGQQVTLRCSSQSGHNTVSWYQQALGQGPQFIFQYYREEENGRGNFPPRFSGLQFPNYSSELNVNALELDDSALYLCASSNPWTGYGYTFGSGTRLTVV.

The rearrangement joins TRBV7-9 to TRBJ1-1; possibly TRBD1 for D (6 bases). The ends were cut back, 6 bases at V and 3 bases at J, with 14 bases in the middle. Germline CDR1 SEHNR, CDR2 FQNEAQ (reference sequence). This CDR3 is 14 amino acids long. Here the CDR3 DNA reads TGTGCCAGCAGGCCCCAGGGGATGCACACTGAAGCTTTCTTT. Protein product: CASRPQGMHTEAFF.

This clone came up a few times. The chain has TRBV7-2 and TRBJ1-5; 7 bases match TRBD1. Germline values: CDR1 SGHTA, CDR2 FQGNSA. This CDR3 comprises 13 residues. Germline trimming cut 5 bases from V and 5 bases from J; bases unmatched to any gene: 3. Here the CDR3 DNA reads TGTGCCAGCAGCCCAGACAGGGATCAGCCCCAGCATTTT. It yields the protein CASSPDRDQPQHF. The complete variable domain, with remaining parts taken from reference TRBV7-2 and TRBJ1-5, reads GAGVSQSPSNKVTEKGKDVELRCDPISGHTALYWYRQSLGQGLEFLIYFQGNSAPDKSGLPSDRFSAERTGGSVSTLTIQRTQQEDSAVYLCASSPDRDQPQHFGDGTRLSIL.

The rearrangement links TRBV18 to TRBJ1-3; D is ambiguous. The V and J ends lost 2 bases and 8 bases respectively, with 7 bases between them. There are 12 residues in the CDR3. Per germline, CDR1 KGHSH and CDR2 LQKENI. This CDR3 reads CASSPTRDTIYF. Here the CDR3 DNA reads TGTGCCAGCTCACCAACTCGTGACACCATATATTTT.

The CDR3 is CASTTGAVYGYTF. In nucleotides, the CDR3 is TGTGCCAGCACAACAGGTGCGGTCTATGGCTACACCTTC. V gene TRBV6-5 combines with J gene TRBJ1-2; a weak D match, TRBD1 (5 bases). Germline V lookup: CDR1 MNHEY, CDR2 SVGAGI. Trimming cost V 7 bases and J 4 bases, with 13 bases left between them. The CDR3 spans 13 residues.

J is TRBJ2-1 and V is TRBV5-4; 14 nucleotides line up with TRBD2. The CDR3 sequence is 17 residues long. Germline V gene lookup returns CDR1 SGHNT and CDR2 YYREEE (reference sequence). J lost 3 bases, V lost 3 bases, and 5 bases had no gene match. The CDR3: CASSSDGLAGGYNEQFF. Here the CDR3 DNA reads TGTGCCAGCAGCTCGGACGGACTAGCGGGAGGCTACAATGAGCAGTTCTTC.

The CDR3 reads CASSLVGGAGGYTF. CDR3 nucleotide sequence: TGTGCCAGCAGCTTAGTTGGGGGGGCAGGTGGCTACACCTTC. The chain is built from TRBV7-2 and TRBJ1-2, with D possibly being TRBD1 (6 bases). The CDR3 contains 14 residues. With 1 base removed from V and 7 bases from J, the gap between germline ends came to 13 bases. Germline CDR1 reads SGHTA; CDR2 reads FQGNSA.

CDR3 sequence: CASSQGVGKGKLFF. CDR3 DNA: TGTGCCAGCAGCCAGGGGGTAGGCAAGGGAAAACTGTTTTTT. V gene TRBV9 combines with J gene TRBJ1-4, with 7 bases that match TRBD1. The V segment lost 4 bases and the J segment 10 bases; nucleotides outside the gene matches: 10. Germline CDR1 reads SGDLS; CDR2 reads YYNGEE. There are 14 residues in the CDR3.

About this clone: This same CDR3 is encoded by further DNA sequences in the sample. This chain's CDR3 is CASSVGGSGAYEQYF. DNA of the CDR3: TGTGCCAGCAGCGTAGGAGGTAGCGGGGCTTACGAGCAGTACTTC. V gene TRBV9 combines with J gene TRBJ2-7; 8 bases match TRBD2. Germline V CDR1 and CDR2: SGDLS, YYNGEE. This CDR3 contains 15 residues. The J segment lost 4 bases and the V segment lost 0 bases, leaving 6 bases of the junction unmatched.

This clone was observed once. The chain carries TRBV18 and TRBJ1-2; D possibly corresponds to TRBD1 (6 bases). The CDR3 is made up of 13 amino acids. Deletions cut 2 bases from V and 3 bases from J, with 7 bases between. CDR1 and CDR2 (germline): KGHSH, LQKENI. This CDR3 reads CASSPAGDYGYTF. The CDR3 nucleotides read TGTGCCAGCTCACCAGCAGGGGACTATGGCTACACCTTC.

The rearrangement uses TRBV9 and TRBJ2-7; 9 positions match TRBD1. J was trimmed by 1 base and V by 0 bases; bases with no gene match: 5. The CDR3 covers 16 residues. Germline V CDR1 and CDR2: SGDLS, YYNGEE. CDR3 in DNA: TGTGCCAGCAGCGTAGGTGGGACAGGGTGGTCCTACGAGCAGTACTTC. Its protein product is CASSVGGTGWSYEQYF.

This clone was found once. The chain has TRBV7-9 and TRBJ2-1; 8 nucleotides agree with TRBD2. This CDR3 spans 15 amino acids. J lost 5 bases, V lost 3 bases, and 6 bases had no gene match. Germline V gives CDR1 SEHNR, CDR2 FQNEAQ (reference sequence). The CDR3 DNA follows: TGTGCCAGCAGCTTCGCCGGGACTAGGAACAATGAGCAGTTCTTC. Protein product: CASSFAGTRNNEQFF.

There are a few counts of this clone. The V and J genes are TRBV7-8 and TRBJ1-2; D call uncertain. The CDR3 totals 14 residues. Per the germline V gene, CDR1 is SGHVS and CDR2 is FQNEAQ. V was pared by 1 base and J by 6 bases, with 12 bases between. The CDR3 DNA follows: TGTGCCAGCAGCTTAGGCCCGCGCGTGGATGGCTACACCTTC. Amino acids: CASSLGPRVDGYTF.

The chain links TRBV4-1 to TRBJ2-6; a possible D gene is TRBD2 (6 bases). CDR3 length equals 16 residues. The V gene lost 4 bases and the J gene lost 0 bases, with 10 bases spanning the gap. CDR1 MGHRA and CDR2 YSYEKL come from the germline V gene. The chain's CDR3 is CASSPPGGSGANVLTF. CDR3 DNA sequence: TGCGCCAGCAGCCCACCCGGGGGCTCTGGGGCCAACGTCCTGACTTTC.

The CDR3 reads CASSPLSSGANVLTF. In nucleotides, the CDR3 is TGTGCCAGTAGTCCACTAAGCTCTGGGGCCAACGTCCTGACTTTC. The chain couples TRBV19 to TRBJ2-6; unclear D gene. The germline CDR1 and CDR2 sequences are LNHDA and SQIVND (reference sequence). Trimming took 5 bases from V and 0 from J, leaving 8 bases between them. The length of the CDR3 is 15 residues.

Here the CDR3 reads CASSPRGGNQPQHF. CDR3 sequence (DNA): TGTGCCAGTAGCCCGAGGGGGGGAAATCAGCCCCAGCATTTT. J is TRBJ1-5 and V is TRBV19, with D possibly matching TRBD1 (6 bases). Germline V gene data show CDR1 as LNHDA and CDR2 as SQIVND (reference sequence). The CDR3 is made up of 14 amino acids. The V and J ends lost 6 bases and 4 bases respectively, with 13 bases between them.

The chain is built from TRBV2 and TRBJ1-5; 10 nucleotides line up with TRBD1. The CDR3 has 13 amino acids. Germline CDR1 is SNHLY and CDR2 is FYNNEI. With V trimmed by 6 bases and J by 9 bases, 5 bases remained unmatched. In DNA, the CDR3 is TGTGCCAGCAGGGGACAGGGGCATGGGCCCCAGCATTTT. Protein: CASRGQGHGPQHF.

V gene TRBV5-1 combines with J gene TRBJ2-1; possibly TRBD2 for D (6 bases). Trimming left V 3 bases short and J 5 bases short, with 12 bases between. This CDR3 region has 14 residues. CDR1 and CDR2 (germline): SGHRS, YFSETQ. CDR3 loop: CASSWGTVDNEQFF. The CDR3 DNA follows: TGCGCCAGCAGCTGGGGGACTGTGGACAATGAGCAGTTCTTC.

The chain recombines TRBV24-1 with TRBJ2-5; 12 nucleotides match TRBD2. Germline-derived CDR1 and CDR2 are KGHDR and SFDVKD. J lost 5 bases, V lost 5 bases, and 11 bases had no gene match. There are 17 residues in the CDR3. Here the CDR3 DNA reads TGTGCCACCAGTGGTTATATGGCTAGCGGGAGGGACGAGACCCAGTACTTC. It yields the protein CATSGYMASGRDETQYF.

The chain employs TRBV4-2 and TRBJ2-5, with 12 nucleotides matching TRBD2. Trimming removed 1 base from V and 1 base from J; junction bases left unmatched: 4. This CDR3 comprises 17 residues. Germline V gene data show CDR1 as LGHNA and CDR2 as YNFKEQ. The CDR3 DNA follows: TGTGCCAGCAGCCAAGCGACTAGCGGGGGCCTCCAAGAGACCCAGTACTTC. Protein product: CASSQATSGGLQETQYF.

This clone has only one observation. V and J are TRBV29-1 and TRBJ1-2, with 7 positions matching TRBD1. CDR1 is SQVTM, CDR2 ANQGSEA, per germline. After removal of 7 bases from V and 7 bases from J, the junction contained 6 bases not matched to a gene. This CDR3 is 11 amino acids long. CDR3 sequence: CSAEGAGGYTF. As DNA, the CDR3 is TGCAGCGCCGAGGGGGCGGGTGGCTACACCTTC.